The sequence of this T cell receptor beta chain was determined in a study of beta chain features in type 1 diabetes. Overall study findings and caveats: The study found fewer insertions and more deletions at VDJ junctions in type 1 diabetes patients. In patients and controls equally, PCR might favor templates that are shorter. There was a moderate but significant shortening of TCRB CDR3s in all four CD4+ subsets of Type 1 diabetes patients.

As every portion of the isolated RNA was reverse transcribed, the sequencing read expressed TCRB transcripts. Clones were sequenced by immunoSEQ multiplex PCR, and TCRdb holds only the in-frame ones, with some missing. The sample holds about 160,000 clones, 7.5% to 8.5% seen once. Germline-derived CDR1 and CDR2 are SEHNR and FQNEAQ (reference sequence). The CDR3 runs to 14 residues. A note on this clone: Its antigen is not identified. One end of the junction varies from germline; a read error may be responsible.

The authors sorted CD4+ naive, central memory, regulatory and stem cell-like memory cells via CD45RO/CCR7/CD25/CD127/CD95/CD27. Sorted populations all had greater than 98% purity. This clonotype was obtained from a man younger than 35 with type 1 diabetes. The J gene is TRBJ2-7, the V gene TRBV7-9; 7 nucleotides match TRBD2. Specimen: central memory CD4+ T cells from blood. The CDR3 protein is CASSKSGTSHEQYF. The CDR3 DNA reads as TGTGCCAGCAGCAAGAGCGGGACCTCCCACGAGCAGTACTTC.